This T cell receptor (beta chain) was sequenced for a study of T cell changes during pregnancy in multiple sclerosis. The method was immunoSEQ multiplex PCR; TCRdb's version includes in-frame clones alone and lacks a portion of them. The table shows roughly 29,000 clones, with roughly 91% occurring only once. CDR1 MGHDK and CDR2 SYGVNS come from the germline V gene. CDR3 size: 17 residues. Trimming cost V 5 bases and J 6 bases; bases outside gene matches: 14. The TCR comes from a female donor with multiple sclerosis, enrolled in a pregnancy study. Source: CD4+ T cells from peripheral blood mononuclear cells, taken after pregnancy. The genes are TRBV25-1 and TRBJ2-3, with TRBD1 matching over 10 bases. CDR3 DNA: TGTGCCAGCAGTCCAATCCAAGGACAGGGGGGTTGGGATACGCAGTATTTT. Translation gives CASSPIQGQGGWDTQYF.